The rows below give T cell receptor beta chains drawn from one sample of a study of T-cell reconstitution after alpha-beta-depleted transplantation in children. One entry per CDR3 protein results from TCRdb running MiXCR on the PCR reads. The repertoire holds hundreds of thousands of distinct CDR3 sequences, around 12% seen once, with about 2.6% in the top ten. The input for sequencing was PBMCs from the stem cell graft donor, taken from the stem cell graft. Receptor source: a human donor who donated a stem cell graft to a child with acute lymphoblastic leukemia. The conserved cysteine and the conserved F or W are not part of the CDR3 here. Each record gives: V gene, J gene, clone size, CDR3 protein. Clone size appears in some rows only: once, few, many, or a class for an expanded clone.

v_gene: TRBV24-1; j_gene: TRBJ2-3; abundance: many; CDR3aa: ATSDGQGTDTQY
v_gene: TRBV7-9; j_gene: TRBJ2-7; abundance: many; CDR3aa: ATSGLAGVEQY
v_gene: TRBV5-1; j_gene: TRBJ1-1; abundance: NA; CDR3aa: ASSLEASPTEAF
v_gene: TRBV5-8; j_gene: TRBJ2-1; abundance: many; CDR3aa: ASTPGLRYNEQF
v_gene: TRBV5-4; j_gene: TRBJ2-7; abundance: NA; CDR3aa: ASSLFQGKFIYEQY
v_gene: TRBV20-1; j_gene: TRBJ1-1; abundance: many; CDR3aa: SARGPKGPEAF
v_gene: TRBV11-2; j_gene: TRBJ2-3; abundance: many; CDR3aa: ASSLGGEDTDTQY
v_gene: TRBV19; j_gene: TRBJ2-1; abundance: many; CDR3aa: ASSPVGRSYNEQF
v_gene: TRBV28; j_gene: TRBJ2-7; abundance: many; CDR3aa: ASRGPTYEQY
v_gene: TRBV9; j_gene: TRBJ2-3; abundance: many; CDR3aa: ASSGRVWSGGPPEADTQY
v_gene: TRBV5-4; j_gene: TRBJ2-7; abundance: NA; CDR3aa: ASSFPNAEEQY
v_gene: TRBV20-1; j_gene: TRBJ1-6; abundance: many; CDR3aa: SARDQQGARNSPLH
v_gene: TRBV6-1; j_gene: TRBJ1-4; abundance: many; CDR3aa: ASSPRDLNEKLF
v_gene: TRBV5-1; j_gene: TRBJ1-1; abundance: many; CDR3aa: ASSLGPGGTEAF
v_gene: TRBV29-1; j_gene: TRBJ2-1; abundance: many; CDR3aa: SAIILNYNEQF
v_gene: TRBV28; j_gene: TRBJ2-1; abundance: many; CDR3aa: ASRGGRVHNEQF
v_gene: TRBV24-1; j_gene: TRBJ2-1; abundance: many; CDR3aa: ATRQGGSYNEQF
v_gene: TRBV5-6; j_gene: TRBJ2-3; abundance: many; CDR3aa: ASSRTYPSTDTQY
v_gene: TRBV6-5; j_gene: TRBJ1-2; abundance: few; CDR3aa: ASSYSLTGVGYT
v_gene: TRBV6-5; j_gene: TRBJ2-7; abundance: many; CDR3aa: ASSYPGTVDEQY
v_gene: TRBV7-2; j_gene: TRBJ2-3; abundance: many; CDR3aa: ASSSLAGARLDTQY
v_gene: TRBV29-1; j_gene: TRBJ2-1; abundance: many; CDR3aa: SAGVAGRDEQF
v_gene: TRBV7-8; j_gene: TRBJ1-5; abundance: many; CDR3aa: ASSLAWGQGENPQH
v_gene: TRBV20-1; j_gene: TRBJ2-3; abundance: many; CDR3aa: SAGSGRGLGADTQY
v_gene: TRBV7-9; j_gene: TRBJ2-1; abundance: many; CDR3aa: ASSSDGDWATYNEQF
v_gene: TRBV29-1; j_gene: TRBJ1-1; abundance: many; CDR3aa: SVTPGGLPEAF
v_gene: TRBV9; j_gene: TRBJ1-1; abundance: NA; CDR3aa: ASSVGQGRLNTEAF
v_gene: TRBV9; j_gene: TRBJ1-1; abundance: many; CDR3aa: ASSAHSRTANTEAF
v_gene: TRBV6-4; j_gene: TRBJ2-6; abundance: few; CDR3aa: ASSLPSGTGAPGANVLT
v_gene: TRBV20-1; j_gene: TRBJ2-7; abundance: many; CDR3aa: SAPFRDTRSSSYEQY
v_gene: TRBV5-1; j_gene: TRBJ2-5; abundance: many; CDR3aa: ASSRQPGETQY
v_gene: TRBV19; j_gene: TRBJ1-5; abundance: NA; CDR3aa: ASTVSLNQPQH
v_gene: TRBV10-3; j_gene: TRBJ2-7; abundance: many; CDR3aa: AISEWGGSSYEQY
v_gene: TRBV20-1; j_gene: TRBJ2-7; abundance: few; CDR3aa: SLTRGGSPYEQY
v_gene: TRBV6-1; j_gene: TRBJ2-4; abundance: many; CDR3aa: ASTELTGGKNIQY
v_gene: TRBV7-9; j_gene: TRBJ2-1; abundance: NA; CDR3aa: ASFRGGNSYNEQF
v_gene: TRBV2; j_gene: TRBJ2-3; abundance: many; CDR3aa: ASSATGPLAGDTQY
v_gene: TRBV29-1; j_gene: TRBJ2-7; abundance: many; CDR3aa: SVVSDRDRQGEQY
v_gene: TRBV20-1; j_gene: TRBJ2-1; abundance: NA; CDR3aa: SALDRGSDEQF
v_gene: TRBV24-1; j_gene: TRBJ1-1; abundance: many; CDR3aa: ATSDFRGYEAF
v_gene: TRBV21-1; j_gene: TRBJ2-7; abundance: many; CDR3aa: ASSKRTGVEQY
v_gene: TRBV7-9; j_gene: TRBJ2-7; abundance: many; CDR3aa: ASSRDISYEQY
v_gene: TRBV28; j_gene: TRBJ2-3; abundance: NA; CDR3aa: ASSLVTRDLIESTDTQY
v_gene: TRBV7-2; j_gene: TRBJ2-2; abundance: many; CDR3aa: ASSVALLAGGNTGELF
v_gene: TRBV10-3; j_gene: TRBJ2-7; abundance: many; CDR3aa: AITPGQGKGEQY
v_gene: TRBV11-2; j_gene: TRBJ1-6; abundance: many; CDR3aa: ASSLGGVNSPLH
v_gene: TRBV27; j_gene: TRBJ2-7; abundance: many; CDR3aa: ASSPYRDGEQY
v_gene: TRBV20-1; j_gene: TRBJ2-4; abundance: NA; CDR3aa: SAEGLAGGGVAKNIQY
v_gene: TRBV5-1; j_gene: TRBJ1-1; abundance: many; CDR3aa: ASSTGGFDTEAF
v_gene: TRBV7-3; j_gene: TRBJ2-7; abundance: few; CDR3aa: ASSARWVAGGGEQY
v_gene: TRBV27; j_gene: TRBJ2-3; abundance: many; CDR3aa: ATTGSDTQY
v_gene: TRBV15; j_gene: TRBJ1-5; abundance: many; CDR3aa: ATSRGQGARWPQH
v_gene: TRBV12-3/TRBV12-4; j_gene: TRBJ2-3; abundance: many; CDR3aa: ASSEQGIDTQY
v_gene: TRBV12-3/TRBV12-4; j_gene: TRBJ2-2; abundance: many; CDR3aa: ASSLGGLAMEELF
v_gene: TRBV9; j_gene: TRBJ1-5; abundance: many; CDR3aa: ASRVRTGYSNQPQH
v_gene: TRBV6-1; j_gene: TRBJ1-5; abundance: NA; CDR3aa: ASSPTGTYQPQH
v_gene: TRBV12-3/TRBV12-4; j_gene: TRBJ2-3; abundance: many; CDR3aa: ASSFYSSGTSGNTQY
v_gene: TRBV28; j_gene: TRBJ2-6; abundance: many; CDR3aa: ASSLVWGSGANVLT
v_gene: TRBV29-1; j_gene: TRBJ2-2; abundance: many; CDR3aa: SALGQPANTGELF